Below are 4 T cell receptor beta chains sequenced from a single sample in a study of control samples from healthy donors and cancer patients. Sequencing used immunoSEQ multiplex PCR; TCRdb keeps in-frame clones, though not all of them. The sample has approximately 58,000 clones; approximately 87% are singletons. Sequenced sample: PBMCs. These TCRs come from a woman aged 60 to 75 with lung cancer.

The chain combines TRBV6-1 with TRBJ1-1; D possibly corresponds to TRBD1 (6 bases). V was pared by 2 bases and J by 5 bases, with 15 bases between. Looked up from germline, CDR1 is MNHNS and CDR2 is SASEGT. This CDR3 is 15 amino acids long. The CDR3 reads CASSELQGGWTEAFF. CDR3 nucleotides: TGTGCCAGCAGTGAATTACAGGGAGGGTGGACTGAAGCTTTCTTT.

V is TRBV28 and J is TRBJ2-3; 9 bases align to TRBD2. This CDR3 is built from 17 residues. J lost 4 bases, V lost 6 bases, and 14 bases had no gene match. CDR1 MDHEN and CDR2 SYDVKM come from the germline V gene. In nucleotides, the CDR3 is TGTGCCAGCAGCCCCGGCGGTAGCGGGAGTTTTGCAGATACGCAGTATTTT. The encoded protein is CASSPGGSGSFADTQYF.

The V gene is TRBV18, the J gene TRBJ2-2; D possibly corresponds to TRBD2 (5 bases). The germline CDR1 and CDR2 sequences are KGHSH and LQKENI. The CDR3 spans 15 residues. V was shortened by 3 bases and J by 5 bases, with 13 bases between the two germline ends. The CDR3 sequence is CASSPSGGVTGELFF. Written as DNA, the CDR3 is TGTGCCAGCTCACCTTCCGGAGGAGTGACCGGGGAGCTGTTTTTT.

This sequence joins TRBV28 and TRBJ2-7; D might be TRBD1 or TRBD2, each matching 6 bases. The CDR3 sequence is 16 residues long. V dropped 3 bases and J dropped 6 bases, with 21 bases sitting between them. In germline, CDR1 is MDHEN, CDR2 SYDVKM. The CDR3 DNA sequence: TGTGCCAGCAGTTTGGCCACGGCTAGCGAAGGGGGCGAGCAGTACTTC. This codes for CASSLATASEGGEQYF.